This TCR beta chain was sequenced for a study of T cells expressing NK-cell markers. Looking at the study overall: Seven sequenced donors out of eight were HCMV-seropositive, one seronegative. Whole-study results and caveats: Of CD8+ T cells, about 1.0-8% belonged to dominant NKG2C+ clonotypes in roughly six donors.

With regard to this clonotype: Its target is not known.

The germline V gene encodes CDR1 DFQATT and CDR2 SNEGSKA (reference sequence). The CDR3 has 18 residues. TCRdb processed the 5' RACE reads again and assigns one entry to each CDR3 protein, with no DNA. This repertoire includes roughly 420,000 distinct CDR3 sequences. The TCR originated in a woman between 18 and 75 years old in good health. Input material: blood T cells: a sorted CD56 or NKG2C T cell subset, CD4+ or CD8+ T cells, or bulk PBMC T cells (not recorded which). The J gene is TRBJ2-3, the V gene TRBV20-1; TCRdb gives TRBD2 as the D gene, but with no DNA this cannot be confirmed. This CDR3 is CSARAGTSGRGPFDTQYF.